The entry that follows covers one T cell receptor beta chain sequence. Its cognate antigen has yet to be identified. The sample holds no much larger clone one base away, and base qualities are not on file. TCR CDR3 regions were amplified from genomic DNA by multiplex PCR using the deep immunoSEQ assay. Extracted genomic DNA from each cell subset was spread evenly across all wells of several immunoSEQ 96-well plates, with each plate serving as a replicate. For sorted subsets, approximately 0.2 ug of genomic DNA, equivalent to around 29,000 T cell genomes, went into each replicate PCR. The purified libraries were quantified using a Qubit 3.0 fluorometer, sized with a Bioanalyzer 2100, and then quantified again using the KAPA Library Quantification kit. A separate single-read 150-cycle Illumina NextSeq 550 flow cell was used to sequence each immunoSEQ 96-well plate. On the authors' methods: The immunoSEQ output contained only junctional sequences without quality scores, so filtering could not match that applied to full-length reads. To assign V/J genes and CDR3, sequences were annotated against IMGT germline references using PyIR, a Python wrapper for IgBLAST v1.9. Any read was removed if the V/J assignment was weak (E-value above 1e-6), the CDR3 was missing, or the read contained stop codons, out-of-frame junctions, or ambiguous translated residues. V3J clonotypes were defined as sequences sharing the same inferred V gene, J gene, and CDR3 amino acid sequence. Percentage overlap between repertoires was calculated by dividing the number of shared unique clonotypes by the size of the smaller repertoire. RTK rarefaction, the Chao1 estimator, and Recon v2.1 estimates of unobserved clonotypes were used to assess repertoire richness. For all TCRbeta clonotypes obtained by the gDNA method from a few donors, generation probabilities were computed with OLGA. TCRdb's version of the immuneACCESS table is confined to in-frame rearrangements and falls short of the full clone set. An unresolved V gene accounts for under half of the shortfall where checked; the remainder is of unknown origin. V, J and clone size are those of that table, while D and trimming were read from the DNA. Present in this sample are under 2,000,000 clones, about 95% of which were seen just once. Less than 1.5% of the sample is taken by the ten largest.

The data originate from a study of shared clonotypes between healthy human individuals (TCRdb year 2020). For context, the study as a whole: A couple of women and a few men aged 18 to 49 years were included in the cohort. Blood TCR repertoires of roughly five healthy adults were deeply sequenced to estimate repertoire size and the extent of clonotype sharing between individuals. For each donor, CD4 naive and CD4 memory were each given three plates, CD8 naive was given two plates, and CD8 memory was given one plate. Per donor, leukapheresis produced somewhere between about 0.85 and 8.9 billion PBMCs. To increase sequencing depth and limit assay-specific biases, TCR repertoire library preparation and sequencing were carried out by different laboratories using diverse techniques.

CD8 naive samples were CD45RO-negative cells positively selected for CCR7, giving a CD45RA+CCR7+ population that excluded TemRA cells. The donors were healthy, HIV-negative adults who had no recently reported acute infections or vaccinations. All donors were Caucasian adults living in Nashville, Tennessee, USA. After blood collection by leukapheresis, PBMCs were isolated using Ficoll-Histopaque density gradient centrifugation and then cryopreserved in the vapor phase of liquid nitrogen. Purity and quantity of every magnetically sorted T cell population were checked by analytical flow cytometry. Genomic DNA was isolated from every sorted fraction and measured by UV absorbance on a Nanodrop 2000c. From cysteine to phenylalanine, the CDR3 is 15 amino acids long. Only the CDR3 DNA is retained, 45 bases long and in frame from the first base. The germline V gene encodes CDR1 KGHSH and CDR2 LQKENI. V loses 1 base of germline sequence and J loses 4 bases, and the interval between the two ends is 10 bases.

What the study reported, not specific to this receptor: Sharing across four donors was observed for roughly 5.4% of naive CD4, 3% to 4% of naive CD8, about 2.5% of memory CD4, and approximately 0.41% of memory CD8 clonotypes. Naive subsets generally had larger estimated clonotype richness than memory subsets. Only blood was sampled, and tissue TCR repertoires likely differ from those in blood. Compared with non-shared clonotypes, clonotypes shared by all four sorted-subset donors had higher generation probabilities. Because the study included a small number of donors, the genetic and exposure-history diversity represented was limited. Even with the large sequencing depth, rarefaction of the sorted-subset datasets indicated that sequencing was incomplete. Based on pairwise subsampling, the degree of clonotype sharing among donors was expected to be affected by sequencing depth.

The sequenced sample was naive CD8+ T cells sorted from blood. The cell subset or site label corresponds to: CD45RA+CCR7+. Rearrangement joined TRBV18 to TRBJ2-2; TRBD1 could be the D gene, as 5 bases match. The TCR sequence derives from a man in his late teens or twenties in good health. This receptor carries the CDR3 CASSPHQGGTGELFF. The nucleotide sequence is given as TGTGCCAGCTCACCACATCAGGGTGGCACCGGGGAGCTGTTTTTT.